Reported below is one T cell receptor (beta chain). The data were obtained in a study of blood T cell repertoires in COVID-19. Whole-study context: Whether acute or convalescent, the COVID-19 samples came from the United States, Italy and Spain.

Germline lookup yields CDR1 MNHEY and CDR2 SVGAGI. The CDR3 spans 15 residues. V shed 6 bases and J shed 0 bases, with 11 bases lying between them. Participants spanned ages about 18 to 95 years and resided in about two dozen US areas. Cohort 3 recovered donors had two negative PCRs, clearance, or symptom resolution. The repertoire was sequenced with immunoSEQ multiplex PCR; TCRdb's copy has only in-frame clones and lacks some. The sample yields approximately 150,000 clones, roughly 85% seen once. Source material: PBMCs or T cells enriched from blood (not recorded which). The J gene is TRBJ2-2, the V gene TRBV6-5; D is uncertain. The clonotype was recovered from a man aged 55 to 69 who had recovered from COVID-19. The CDR3 nucleotides are TGTGCCAGCAGCCTGCGACTGGCGAACACCGGGGAGCTGTTTTTT. It is translated as CASSLRLANTGELFF.